This is a list of T cell receptor beta chains from one sample in a study of cytomegalovirus exposure and HLA in healthy donors. The protocol was immunoSEQ multiplex PCR, while the TCRdb copy is restricted to in-frame clones and leaves out a portion. Of 150,000 to 200,000 clones listed, 84% were seen once; the top ten hold approximately 10%. The sample comprised PBMCs. The origin of the receptors is a man under 40 in good health and CMV-seropositive. Both conserved end residues are part of each CDR3. The D gene is left open where the match is weak. The size of a clone is reported for some rows only, either as once, few or many, or as a class for expanded clones.

clone size: -
J gene: TRBJ2-3
D gene: -
V gene: TRBV4-2
CDR3 protein: CASSQTRGTDTQYF
CDR3 DNA: TGTGCCAGCAGCCAAACTAGGGGCACAGATACGCAGTATTTT

clone size: once
J gene: TRBJ2-7
D gene: -
V gene: TRBV7-9
CDR3 protein: CASRGAGTQSSYEQYF
CDR3 DNA: TGTGCCAGCAGAGGGGCCGGGACACAGAGCTCCTACGAGCAGTACTTC

clone size: -
J gene: TRBJ2-2
D gene: -
V gene: TRBV28
CDR3 protein: CASLLIPGELFF
CDR3 DNA: TGTGCCAGCCTTCTAATCCCCGGGGAGCTGTTTTTT

clone size: -
J gene: TRBJ2-7
D gene: TRBD2
V gene: TRBV13
CDR3 protein: CASSYRLGGSNDEQYF
CDR3 DNA: TGTGCCAGCAGTTACCGATTGGGCGGGAGCAATGACGAGCAGTACTTC

clone size: -
J gene: TRBJ1-1
D gene: -
V gene: TRBV29-1
CDR3 protein: CSVRPFTGNGPDTEAFF
CDR3 DNA: TGCAGCGTTCGTCCATTCACAGGGAATGGACCGGACACTGAAGCTTTCTTT

clone size: once
J gene: TRBJ1-1
D gene: -
V gene: TRBV18
CDR3 protein: CASSPTGTDTEAFF
CDR3 DNA: TGTGCCAGCTCCCCTACAGGGACGGACACTGAAGCTTTCTTT

clone size: -
J gene: TRBJ2-2
D gene: -
V gene: TRBV5-1
CDR3 protein: CASSSRLLTGPAGELFF
CDR3 DNA: TGCGCCAGCAGTTCCCGCCTCCTTACAGGGCCGGCCGGGGAGCTGTTTTTT

clone size: -
J gene: TRBJ2-3
D gene: -
V gene: TRBV19
CDR3 protein: CASSIAVESDTQYF
CDR3 DNA: TGTGCCAGTAGTATAGCGGTAGAGTCAGATACGCAGTATTTT

clone size: -
J gene: TRBJ2-3
D gene: TRBD1
V gene: TRBV6-6
CDR3 protein: CASSAPGQGKDTQYF
CDR3 DNA: TGTGCCAGCAGTGCGCCCGGACAGGGTAAAGATACGCAGTATTTT

clone size: -
J gene: TRBJ1-4
D gene: TRBD1
V gene: TRBV19
CDR3 protein: CASTWDRGRANEKLFF
CDR3 DNA: TGTGCCAGTACTTGGGACAGGGGGCGGGCTAATGAAAAACTGTTTTTT

clone size: -
J gene: TRBJ1-1
D gene: -
V gene: TRBV5-1
CDR3 protein: CASSLEVGYSEAFF
CDR3 DNA: TGCGCCAGCAGCTTGGAGGTAGGATACAGTGAAGCTTTCTTT

clone size: -
J gene: TRBJ1-1
D gene: -
V gene: TRBV14
CDR3 protein: CASSQSANTEAFF
CDR3 DNA: TGTGCCAGCAGCCAAAGCGCTAACACTGAAGCTTTCTTT

clone size: once
J gene: TRBJ1-1
D gene: TRBD1
V gene: TRBV11-3
CDR3 protein: CASSRDRLNTEAFF
CDR3 DNA: TGTGCCAGCAGCCGGGACAGGCTGAACACTGAAGCTTTCTTT

clone size: -
J gene: TRBJ2-3
D gene: TRBD2
V gene: TRBV5-1
CDR3 protein: CASSTGTSGRLGADTQYF
CDR3 DNA: TGCGCCAGCAGCACGGGGACTAGCGGGAGACTTGGCGCAGATACGCAGTATTTT

clone size: -
J gene: TRBJ2-7
D gene: -
V gene: TRBV19
CDR3 protein: CASSIAFGGTAGYEQYF
CDR3 DNA: TGTGCCAGTAGTATAGCTTTCGGGGGAACAGCCGGCTACGAGCAGTACTTC